This T cell receptor (beta chain) originates from a study of molecular identifiers for immune sequencing clone quantification. Using a CD8+CD4-CCR7+CD45RA+ phenotype, naive CD8 T cells were sorted. It was with previously described methods and listed TCR primers that bulk TCR libraries were made. TCRdb re-analysed the PCR reads in MiXCR, keeping a single row per CDR3 protein. The data contain over 600,000 distinct CDR3 sequences, about 20% of them singletons. This clonotype has ten or more counts. Germline assignment: CDR1 MGHRA and CDR2 YSYEKL. This CDR3 has 14 residues. V lost 3 bases to trimming and J lost 4 bases, with 13 bases between them.

The rearrangement joins TRBV4-1 to TRBJ2-7; no firm D call. The clonotype was recovered from a human donor in good health. Some libraries in this study had Jurkat cell RNA spiked in. Sequenced sample: naive CD8+ T cells from blood, with Jurkat cell RNA spiked in. Subset indicated: FACS-sorted CD8+CD4-CCR7+CD45RA+ naive T cells. This CDR3 is CASSHPQLGYEQYF. The CDR3, as DNA: TGCGCCAGCAGCCATCCGCAGTTGGGTTACGAGCAGTACTTC.